This T cell receptor (beta chain) came from a study of cytomegalovirus exposure and HLA in healthy donors. With 60 Vbeta and 13 Jbeta primers, the PCR was carried out. Produced via immunoSEQ multiplex PCR; TCRdb's table is partial and in-frame only. The repertoire holds about 120,000 clones, with around 75% as singletons. About this clone: The target antigen is unknown.

Study-level points and caveats: The study listed roughly 150 cytomegalovirus-associated TCR beta chains.

Germline V lookup: CDR1 LNHNV, CDR2 YYDKDF (reference sequence). The ends were cut back, 0 bases at V and 5 bases at J, with 13 bases in the middle. The CDR3 spans 15 residues. The V gene is TRBV15, the J gene TRBJ2-5, with D possibly matching TRBD2 (7 bases). This receptor was obtained from a woman aged 40 to 50 in good health and CMV-seropositive. Specimen: PBMCs. The CDR3, as DNA: TGTGCCACCAGCAGAGATGCGGGGGCCTCGGAGACCCAGTACTTC. Translation gives CATSRDAGASETQYF.